This is a list of T cell receptor beta chains from one sample in a study of post-analysis software for immune sequencing data. TCRdb reanalysed the PCR reads using MiXCR and keeps one entry per CDR3 protein. This sample has roughly 800,000 distinct CDR3 sequences; more than 45% occur once, and the top ten carry roughly 4.5%. The source material was blood. The source of these receptors is a girl between 10 and 17 years old with multiple sclerosis. Both conserved end residues are part of each CDR3. A D gene is named only where the DNA matches it firmly. Size is stated for part of the rows, as once, few or many counts, or as a class when the clone is expanded.

clone_size	j_call	v_call	d_call	cdr3_aa	cdr3_nt
-	TRBJ2-1	TRBV11-2	-	CASSSVAGWNEQFF	TGTGCCAGCAGCTCGGTGGCGGGATGGAATGAGCAGTTCTTC
few	TRBJ2-7	TRBV7-4	-	CASSLQAGSSYEQYF	TGTGCCAGCAGCTTACAGGCAGGGAGCTCCTACGAGCAGTACTTC
few	TRBJ2-7	TRBV6-1	-	CASSERASYEQYF	TGTGCCAGCAGTGAACGGGCATCCTACGAGCAGTACTTC
-	TRBJ2-3	TRBV2	-	CASRRSSGLRTDTQYF	TGTGCCAGCAGACGTTCGAGCGGCCTACGCACAGATACGCAGTATTTT
-	TRBJ2-5	TRBV28	-	CASSFPTLTAEETQYF	TGTGCCAGCAGTTTCCCGACACTGACTGCAGAAGAGACCCAGTACTTC
few	TRBJ2-7	TRBV7-8	-	CASSPTGISSYEQYF	TGTGCCAGCAGCCCAACCGGGATCTCCTCCTACGAGCAGTACTTC
-	TRBJ2-7	TRBV10-3	TRBD2	CAISERAGGSEQYF	TGTGCCATCAGTGAAAGAGCGGGGGGTAGCGAGCAGTACTTC
few	TRBJ2-6	TRBV19	TRBD1	CASSVTGALSGANVLTF	TGTGCCAGTAGCGTGACAGGGGCTCTATCTGGGGCCAACGTCCTGACTTTC
-	TRBJ1-2	TRBV27	-	CASSAVGGAGPWYGYTF	TGTGCCAGCAGTGCTGTCGGGGGCGCAGGGCCATGGTATGGCTACACCTTC
few	TRBJ2-5	TRBV10-3	-	CAIRSTAEETQYF	TGTGCCATCAGGTCCACAGCCGAAGAGACCCAGTACTTC
few	TRBJ2-7	TRBV18	TRBD2	CASSPPITSGSGEQYF	TGTGCCAGCTCACCACCGATTACTAGCGGGAGCGGCGAGCAGTACTTC
once	TRBJ2-5	TRBV7-9	TRBD1	CASSLGQGAGETQYF	TGTGCCAGCAGCTTAGGACAGGGGGCAGGAGAGACCCAGTACTTC
few	TRBJ2-5	TRBV13	-	CASRPVGSETQYF	TGTGCCAGCAGGCCGGTGGGATCCGAGACCCAGTACTTC
-	TRBJ2-6	TRBV28	-	CASSPNRGSGANVLTF	TGTGCCAGCAGCCCAAATAGGGGCTCTGGGGCCAACGTCCTGACTTTC
few	TRBJ1-2	TRBV10-3	-	CAISEVLRTETSDGGYTF	TGTGCCATCAGTGAGGTTCTCCGGACAGAGACTTCGGATGGTGGCTACACCTTC
few	TRBJ2-7	TRBV20-1	-	CSAREFEISYEQYF	TGCAGTGCTAGAGAATTCGAGATCTCCTACGAGCAGTACTTC
few	TRBJ2-3	TRBV9	TRBD2	CASSALAGGSNTQYF	TGTGCCAGCAGCGCGCTAGCGGGAGGTTCAAATACGCAGTATTTT
few	TRBJ2-3	TRBV6-4	-	CASSETSGGTDTQYF	TGTGCCAGCAGTGAAACTAGTGGGGGCACAGATACGCAGTATTTT
-	TRBJ1-1	TRBV12-3/TRBV12-4	-	CASTPRRTNTEAFF	TGTGCCAGCACGCCTCGACGGACGAACACTGAAGCTTTCTTT
-	TRBJ2-7	TRBV6-2/TRBV6-3	TRBD2	CASSANSGLQYF	TGTGCCAGCAGTGCCAATAGCGGGTTGCAGTACTTC
-	TRBJ2-3	TRBV7-3	-	CASSLTTGSTDTQYF	TGTGCCAGCAGTTTAACAACGGGTAGCACAGATACGCAGTATTTT
few	TRBJ2-1	TRBV3-1	-	CASSQTTGNNEQFF	TGTGCCAGCAGCCAAACGACAGGAAACAATGAGCAGTTCTTC
few	TRBJ2-4	TRBV10-3	-	CAISDPRAKNIQYF	TGTGCCATCAGTGATCCCAGGGCCAAAAACATTCAGTACTTC
-	TRBJ2-5	TRBV6-5	TRBD2	CARHKTSGQETQYF	TGTGCCAGACACAAAACTAGCGGTCAAGAGACCCAGTACTTC
few	TRBJ2-5	TRBV20-1	-	CSAKGVLEWDGWETQYF	TGCAGTGCTAAAGGGGTCCTGGAATGGGATGGGTGGGAGACCCAGTACTTC
-	TRBJ2-5	TRBV20-1	-	CSALRTDYQETQYF	TGCAGTGCCCTCCGGACCGACTACCAAGAGACCCAGTACTTC
-	TRBJ2-5	TRBV7-8	-	CASSLEAAGTQYF	TGTGCCAGCAGCTTAGAAGCGGCAGGGACCCAGTACTTC
few	TRBJ2-4	TRBV6-5	TRBD2	CASSYSVAGDQYF	TGTGCCAGCAGTTACTCGGTAGCGGGAGACCAGTACTTC
few	TRBJ2-5	TRBV10-3	TRBD2	CAISGTYQETQYF	TGTGCCATTAGCGGGACCTACCAAGAGACCCAGTACTTC
few	TRBJ2-1	TRBV6-5	-	CASSYSILGEQFF	TGTGCCAGCAGTTACTCGATATTGGGCGAGCAGTTCTTC
-	TRBJ2-7	TRBV7-2	-	CASSLGLYPEQYF	TGTGCCAGCAGCTTAGGTTTGTACCCTGAGCAGTACTTC
-	TRBJ2-7	TRBV4-1	-	CASSQGTPYEQYF	TGCGCCAGCAGCCAAGGTACACCCTACGAGCAGTACTTC
-	TRBJ2-7	TRBV3-1	-	CASSQPSHEQYF	TGTGCCAGCAGCCAACCTTCCCACGAGCAGTACTTC
-	TRBJ2-7	TRBV27	TRBD2	CASRMSLAGGGYEQYF	TGTGCCAGCAGGATGTCACTAGCGGGAGGAGGATACGAGCAGTACTTC
-	TRBJ2-3	TRBV5-1	TRBD2	CASSRLGTSGGDTQYF	TGCGCCAGCAGCCGCTTGGGGACTAGCGGGGGCGATACGCAGTATTTT
-	TRBJ2-1	TRBV6-2/TRBV6-3	TRBD2	CASRLAGNNEQFF	TGTGCCAGCAGACTAGCGGGAAACAATGAGCAGTTCTTC
few	TRBJ2-7	TRBV20-1	TRBD2	CSARDGGPSSGGYEQYF	TGCAGTGCTAGAGATGGGGGGCCCTCTAGCGGGGGGTACGAGCAGTACTTC
few	TRBJ1-2	TRBV5-1	TRBD1	CASSFGDSYGYTF	TGCGCCAGCAGCTTTGGGGACAGCTATGGCTACACCTTC
-	TRBJ2-7	TRBV15	-	CATSSGTGSYNEQYF	TGTGCCACCAGCAGCGGGACTGGGTCCTACAATGAGCAGTACTTC
-	TRBJ2-3	TRBV20-1	-	CSAEIPLSTDTQYF	TGCAGTGCCGAAATACCCCTGAGCACAGATACGCAGTATTTT
-	TRBJ1-4	TRBV27	-	CASSLEGRSEKLFF	TGTGCCAGCAGTTTGGAAGGGCGGAGTGAAAAACTGTTTTTT
-	TRBJ1-2	TRBV12-3/TRBV12-4	-	CASSLRGYGGYTF	TGTGCCAGCAGCTTGCGAGGGTACGGTGGCTACACCTTC
-	TRBJ1-5	TRBV30	-	CAWSVGGLGGNQPQHF	TGTGCCTGGAGTGTAGGGGGTTTGGGCGGCAATCAGCCCCAGCATTTT